This record looks at one TCR beta chain sequence and its context. It lacks a known antigen. No quality values exist for individual bases; no much larger clone is one base distant. These data originate in a study of cytomegalovirus exposure and HLA in healthy donors (dated by TCRdb to the late 2010s). The study in broad terms: In an earlier analysis of roughly 500 of the donors, 276 Gb of sequence data and 117 million unique TCR beta sequences from 180 million or so T cells were reported. Roughly 320 gigabases of sequencing data and 91 million or so unique TCR sequences made up an early release that covered roughly 670 HLA-typed donors. Of the 300 to 450 genotyped donors, approximately 80% fell in the genetic ancestry cluster associated with self-reported Caucasian donors. The aim of the study was to test whether cataloging public T cell receptors could identify signatures of past pathogen exposure. Using immunosequencing, the study profiled T cell repertoires from some 670 subjects and related those repertoires to cytomegalovirus serostatus. Besides the first cohort of around 700 subjects, a separate validation cohort made up of around 120 different subjects was used. To predict cytomegalovirus infection status, the study brought together high-throughput TCR immunosequencing, statistical association of individual TCRs with disease status, and machine learning. To study patterns of TCR occurrence, a later analysis re-analyzed previously published TCR beta repertoires from more than 550 donors and added high-resolution HLA genotyping. Rather than using new phenotypic data, the later analysis identified candidate immune exposures from TCR beta sequences and from how often those sequences occurred across donors. To decide whether each TCR beta V gene segment behaved as functional or pseudogenic, an earlier analysis of some 580 of the donors relied on high-throughput TCR beta sequencing. Donor age, sex, ethnicity and CMV serostatus were compiled together with the repertoire data. Genome-wide SNP genotypes for about three fifths of the roughly 670 donors were used in a later genetic analysis, which treated that subset as a discovery cohort. Every discovery cohort repertoire had been produced on one sequencing platform. HLA typing covered class I and class II loci at four-digit resolution. Typing coverage differed by locus: A, B, C, DRB1 and DQB1 were typed in about 620-640 donors, DQA1 in approximately 520, DPA1 in some 610, and DPB1 in approximately 450. Several DR-DQ haplotypes were treated as single units for association and clustering because of strong linkage in the cohort. On average, roughly 250,000 unique TCR beta nucleotide sequences were sequenced per donor among 398 genotyped donors of the cohort, with 15% to 20% of those sequences being non-productive. What the work shows at the level of the full study, not this receptor alone: Because HLA typing was unavailable for some donors at each locus, only the typed subset was used in association tests. Because counts were too low, approximately 15 rarely observed V segments, including chromosome 9 orphons, were excluded from the earlier analysis of a few hundred of the donors. The cohort was sequenced for TCR beta chains only, and without alpha or paired-chain data the features that could be detected were limited. It was suggested by the authors that the approach could potentially be generalized to other disease states and immunological phenotypes. While some public TCRs were present in many individuals, most TCR sequences turned up only very rarely across donors. In the study, around 150 TCR beta chains were listed as associated with cytomegalovirus. An association between a missense DCLRE1C variant and V-gene and J-gene trimming of TCR beta chains was found in a later genetic analysis and replicated in an independent cohort. In a later analysis, HLA-associated TCR beta chains were found to be more clonally expanded and to have lower generation probabilities than equally common non-associated chains. Cytomegalovirus status was reported to be diagnosed by the classifier with high specificity and sensitivity in both the original and validation cohorts. A cluster of highly shared sequence variants was judged likely to be a technical artifact of the sequencing pipeline. A later analysis found that TCR association rates varied across HLA loci, with DRB1 alleles showing the most associated TCRs and HLA-C alleles the fewest. A further reported finding was that TCR beta sequences accurately predicted the HLA-A and HLA-B alleles for most subjects in the first cohort. At a false discovery rate of 0.05, a later analysis linked 16,951 TCR beta sequences to specific HLA alleles. In a later analysis, several top co-occurrence clusters were reported to appear linked to parvovirus B19, influenza, CMV and Epstein-Barr virus. Immune exposure information for the cohort was limited to CMV serostatus. An earlier analysis of 587 of the donors showed that most TCR beta V segments appeared in productive rearrangements either about 87% or about 30% of the time, which broadly matched IMGT annotations. A few of the identified cytomegalovirus-associated TCR beta chains were confirmed in vitro to be specific for cytomegalovirus antigens. Presence/absence analyses assumed roughly uniform sequencing depth across donors, an assumption that may not hold. The 87-base-pair reads could not distinguish some IMGT-functional V segments, including TRBV6-2 and TRBV6-3, so those segments were excluded. Assigning TCR associations to individual alleles was difficult when HLA alleles, especially DR and DQ, strongly co-occurred. A later analysis found that most CMV-associated TCR beta chains appeared HLA-restricted, with HLA associations seemingly driven largely by CMV exposure. Linkage disequilibrium might explain the correlated functional status among segregating V segments, but an unknown experimental factor could not be ruled out. Compared with the approximately 720-donor mean, donors in an Asian-associated ancestry cluster had fewer N-insertions in productive TCRs, according to a later genetic analysis.

Libraries were constructed by the immunoSEQ multiplex PCR assay. For the multiplex PCR, a mixture combining 60 forward primers for TCR Vbeta segments and 13 reverse primers for TCR Jbeta segments was used. The CDR3 region of rearranged TCR beta genes was amplified from genomic DNA with a multiplex PCR assay. Amplified TCR beta libraries were sequenced as 87-base-pair reads on the Illumina HiSeq System. In the source study's methods: In a later analysis, 77 million or so unique TCR beta chains were counted across the 650 to 750 repertoires, and roughly 9.9 million of these chains were shared by at least two donors. Raw reads were error-corrected and collapsed into unique sequences with a nearest-neighbor algorithm that merged closely related sequences to remove PCR and sequencing errors. To assign V, D and J gene segments, CDR3 sequences were aligned to IMGT reference sequences. For a sequence to be retained, a match of at least six nucleotides was required to both a V gene segment and a J gene segment. A rearrangement counted as productive if the CDR3 had no stop codons and remained in frame with V and J, and every other rearrangement counted as non-productive. CDR3 was defined by IMGT convention, running from the second conserved V-encoded cysteine to the conserved J-encoded phenylalanine. The earlier analysis of fewer than 750 of the donors excluded sequences that lacked an unambiguous match to a single V gene segment. An earlier analysis of some 500 of the donors classified V segments as functional when productive rearrangements were above 56.7% and as segregating when the standard deviation between donors was above 5%. A statistical classification framework was developed to diagnose cytomegalovirus status using the catalog of TCR beta chain sequences. V and J gene assignment, in a later analysis, came from comparing TCR nucleotide sequences with IMGT/GENE-DB human TR gene sequences. A later analysis assigned CDR3 sequences and most-parsimonious VDJ recombination scenarios with the TCRdist pipeline. In a later analysis, each TCR beta chain was defined by its CDR3 amino acid sequence together with its V-gene family, and reads without a unique V-gene family were excluded. To address suspected cross-contamination and a sequencing artifact, a later analysis removed 592 highly shared, low-generation-probability nucleotide sequences. In a later analysis, a clonal expansion index for each public chain was calculated from normalized within-repertoire ranks of inferred template counts. In a later analysis, generation probabilities were computed using a VDJ recombination model fitted to out-of-frame rearrangements, and the results were checked against IGoR. Hypergeometric tests were used in a later analysis to score TCR-TCR, TCR-HLA and TCR-CMV co-occurrence, with a repertoire-size bias correction applied to the TCR pairs. To estimate false discovery rates, a later analysis permuted the HLA or CMV assignments 20 times. In a later analysis, co-occurring TCRs were grouped with DBSCAN, and TCRdist sequence similarity was added when clustering was performed within HLA-allele-positive subsets. Repertoires with fewer than 30,000 or more than 120,000 public chains, plus five repertoires with anomalous nucleotide sharing, were excluded from co-occurrence clustering. Drawn from immuneACCESS, this table holds only the in-frame rearrangements with V and J called that TCRdb kept. Clones are partly lost; checked studies trace under half to an unresolved V gene and leave the rest unexplained. V and J calls and clone size follow that table, whereas D and trimming were derived from the DNA. This sample lists under 200,000 clones; approximately 85% were detected once. The ten most abundant clones make up over 2% of the sample.

As encoded in the germline V gene, CDR1 is SQVTM while CDR2 is ANQGSEA. V lost 4 bases and J lost 5 bases, and the count of bases not matched to a germline gene is 15. The CDR3 runs 18 residues from the cysteine to the phenylalanine. The sequence is cut down to CDR3 DNA, 54 bases in frame from base 1. The cohort comprised some 700 healthy bone marrow donors. Cohort members were all nominally healthy when sampled, although unrecorded immune exposures were likely present. The donor tested CMV seronegative and was one of the 352 seronegative cohort members. Each donor provided a peripheral blood sample, and peripheral blood mononuclear cells were used for TCR beta sequencing. The Qiagen DNeasy Blood Extraction Kit was used to extract genomic DNA from the blood cell samples.

The sequence is built from TRBV29-1 and TRBJ2-1, with 12 middle bases fitting TRBD2. The source of this sequence is a woman between 45 and 60 years old in good health and CMV-seronegative. Sequencing was carried out using PBMCs. CDR3 sequence: CSVVRLAGGPKSHNEQFF. The bases are TGCAGCGTTGTCAGGCTAGCGGGAGGGCCTAAGTCCCACAATGAGCAGTTCTTC.